This TCR beta chain was sequenced during a study of Graves' ophthalmopathy and Graves' hyperthyroidism (dated by TCRdb to the late 2010s). In the study overall: Peripheral blood was collected before any treatment was given, at the time of initial diagnosis. The study used signatures of the TCR beta repertoire to tell Graves' ophthalmopathy apart from Graves' hyperthyroidism and to predict which patients would progress to ophthalmopathy. In total, under 150 blood samples were TCR-sequenced: fewer than 50 ophthalmopathy, approximately 75 hyperthyroidism and 17 hyperthyroidism-to-ophthalmopathy patients. To explore V-J signatures that distinguish ophthalmopathy from hyperthyroidism, a discovery set of 100 patients was enrolled, made up of 40 to 45 with ophthalmopathy and 57 with stable hyperthyroidism. An independent validation cohort was composed of some 19 hyperthyroidism patients and more than 15 patients who later progressed from hyperthyroidism to ophthalmopathy. T-cell repertoires of thyroid tissue and blood were compared in several hyperthyroidism patients. Following sampling, methimazole starting at 30 mg daily was administered to hyperthyroidism patients, and high-dose intravenous methylprednisolone was administered to ophthalmopathy patients. The 100 or so discovery patients were randomly split 7:3 into training and test sets.

With respect to this clonotype: Which antigen it targets is not known. Qualities for individual bases were not recorded, and no much larger clone is one base off.

For repertoire sequencing, the TCR beta CDR3 regions were amplified from RNA transcripts. The first round of RT-PCR was done with HTBI primers and the Qiagen OneStep RT-PCR kit, and was followed by a second round of multiplex PCR, then size selection and purification. Sequencing of the libraries was carried out on an Illumina HiSeq2000 in paired-end mode with 100 bp reads. Turning to the authors' computational methods: SOAPnuke was used to process the reads, removing any read that contained adapters or uncalled bases, had a mean Phred below 15, or lacked an exact match to the constant primer or identifier. COPE v1.2.5 was used to merge the high-quality paired reads. Each unique nucleotide sequence was defined as a clonotype, and clonotypes were aligned to IMGT TRB V, D and J references with MiTCR v1.1. Analysis was restricted to V-J combinations with a frequency above 0.0001, which covered 98% to 99.2% of repertoires. For each V-J combination, a TCR clonal expansion and chaos score was defined as F50 clonal expansion divided by the chaos observed in the TCRdist matrix. Welch's t-statistics and random forest were used to narrow the features down to around twelve V-J combinations, which were then fed into a naive Bayes classifier. Thyroid-blood repertoire similarity was quantified with the Morisita-Horn index. The public reads were reprocessed in TCRdb via fastp at Q25 and MiXCR, keeping in-frame beta chains. Records with the same CDR3 protein are collapsed into one entry carrying the most frequent genes and DNA. The authors' filters were not applied to this entry. This sample holds roughly 400,000 distinct CDR3 sequences; over 15% were observed only once. The ten biggest clones cover about 7% of the sample.

Stable hyperthyroidism was defined as no progression to ophthalmopathy within 18 months of follow-up. Hyperthyroidism patients were newly diagnosed, were aged 18 to 65 years, and had a disease duration under 2 months. Patients with other autoimmune diseases, uncontrolled infections, pregnancy or lactation were excluded from the study. Diagnosis relied on clinical symptoms, serum thyroxine, TRAb, thyroid ultrasound and orbital computed tomography. Using Ficoll-Paque density gradient centrifugation, PBMCs were isolated from about 9.4 ml of fresh peripheral blood. Trizol reagent was used to extract the total RNA, and its quality was then checked on an Agilent 2100 Bioanalyzer. Between the V and J ends, shortened by 6 bases and 8 bases respectively, the junction contains 14 bases. The CDR3 goes from the cysteine to the phenylalanine over 11 residues. Of all the DNA, just the CDR3 is kept, 33 bases in frame from base 1. Sequences DFQATT (CDR1) and SNEGSKA (CDR2) are obtained from the germline V gene (reference sequence).

General conclusions and limits of the study: Sample size was not statistically predetermined, and group allocation was not concealed from the investigators. The 13-signature model separated ophthalmopathy from stable hyperthyroidism with 85% to 90% sensitivity and approximately 81% specificity in cross-validation, and 80%/75% in the test set. Most expanded thyroid clonotypes with frequency above 0.001 were also detected in blood, suggesting blood repertoires may reflect the thyroid immune response. In validation, the model predicted ophthalmopathy progression with over 60% sensitivity and around 72% specificity; 12 predicted patients were CT-confirmed with GO in a median of approximately 6.5 months.

This TCR was recovered from a woman aged 18-29 years with stable Graves' hyperthyroidism. Donor details come from another sample of the same person, matched by shared clones. Material: peripheral blood. The chain is assembled from TRBV20-1 and TRBJ2-7; no confident D gene assignment can be made. The sequenced DNA is TGCAGTGCCTTAAATTCACCGCAGCAGTACTTC. Its translation is CSALNSPQQYF.